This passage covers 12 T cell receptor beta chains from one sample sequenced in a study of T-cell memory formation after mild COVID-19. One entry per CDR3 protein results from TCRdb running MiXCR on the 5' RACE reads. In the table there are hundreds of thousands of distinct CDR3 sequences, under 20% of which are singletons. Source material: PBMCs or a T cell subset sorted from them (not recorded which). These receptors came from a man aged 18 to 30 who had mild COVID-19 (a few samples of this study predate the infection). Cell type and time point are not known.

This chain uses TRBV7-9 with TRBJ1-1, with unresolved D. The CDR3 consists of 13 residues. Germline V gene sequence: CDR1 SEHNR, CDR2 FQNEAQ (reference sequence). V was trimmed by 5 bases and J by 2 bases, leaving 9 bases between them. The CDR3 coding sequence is TGTGCCAGCAGCCGTGAGGCTAACACTGAAGCTTTCTTT. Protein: CASSREANTEAFF.

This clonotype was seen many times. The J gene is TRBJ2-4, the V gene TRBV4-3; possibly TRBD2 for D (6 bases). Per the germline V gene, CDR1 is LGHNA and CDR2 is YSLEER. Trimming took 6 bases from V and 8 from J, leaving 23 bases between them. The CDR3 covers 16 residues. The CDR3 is CASSRELLFSLDIQYF. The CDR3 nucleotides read TGCGCCAGCAGTCGGGAGCTTCTTTTCAGTCTAGACATTCAGTACTTC.

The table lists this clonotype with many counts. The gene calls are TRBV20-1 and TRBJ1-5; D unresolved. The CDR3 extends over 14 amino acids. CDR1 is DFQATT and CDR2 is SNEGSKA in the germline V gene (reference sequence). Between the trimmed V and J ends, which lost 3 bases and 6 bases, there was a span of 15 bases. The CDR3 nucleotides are TGCAGTGCTAGGAGGAACGCATGGCCTCAGCCCCAGCATTTT. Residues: CSARRNAWPQPQHF.

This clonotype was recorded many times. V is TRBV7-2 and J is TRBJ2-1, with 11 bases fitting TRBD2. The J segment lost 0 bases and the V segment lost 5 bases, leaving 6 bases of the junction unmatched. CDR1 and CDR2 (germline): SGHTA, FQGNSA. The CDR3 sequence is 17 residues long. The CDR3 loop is CASSGRLAGPSYNEQFF. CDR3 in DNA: TGTGCCAGCAGCGGCAGACTAGCGGGACCCTCCTACAATGAGCAGTTCTTC. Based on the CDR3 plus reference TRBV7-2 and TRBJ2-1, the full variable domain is GAGVSQSPSNKVTEKGKDVELRCDPISGHTALYWYRQSLGQGLEFLIYFQGNSAPDKSGLPSDRFSAERTGGSVSTLTIQRTQQEDSAVYLCASSGRLAGPSYNEQFFGPGTRLTVL.

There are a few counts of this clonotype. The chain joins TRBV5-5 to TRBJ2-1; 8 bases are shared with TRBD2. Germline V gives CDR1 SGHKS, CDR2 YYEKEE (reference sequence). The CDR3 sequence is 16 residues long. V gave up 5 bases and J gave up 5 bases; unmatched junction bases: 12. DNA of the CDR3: TGTGCCAGCAGGGACTGGGCGGGGGGCCAACACAATGAGCAGTTCTTC. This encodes CASRDWAGGQHNEQFF.

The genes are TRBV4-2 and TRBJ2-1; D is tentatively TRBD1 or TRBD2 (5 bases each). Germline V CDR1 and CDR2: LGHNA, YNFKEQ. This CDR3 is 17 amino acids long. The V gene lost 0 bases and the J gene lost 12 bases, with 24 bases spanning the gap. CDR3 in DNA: TGTGCCAGCAGCCAAGATGGGGGTCCCCTAGCAGACCTAGCGCAGTTCTTC. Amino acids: CASSQDGGPLADLAQFF.

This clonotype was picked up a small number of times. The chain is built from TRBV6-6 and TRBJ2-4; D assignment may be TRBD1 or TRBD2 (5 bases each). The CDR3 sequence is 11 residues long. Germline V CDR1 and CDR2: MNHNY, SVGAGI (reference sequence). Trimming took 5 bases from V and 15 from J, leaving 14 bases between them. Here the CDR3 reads CASSVRDRTYF. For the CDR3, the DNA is TGTGCCAGCAGTGTCCGGGACCGGACGTACTTC.

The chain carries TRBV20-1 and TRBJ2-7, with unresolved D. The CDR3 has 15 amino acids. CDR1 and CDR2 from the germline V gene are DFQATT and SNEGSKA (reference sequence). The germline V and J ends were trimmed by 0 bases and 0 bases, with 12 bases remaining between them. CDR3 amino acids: CSARDSAGSSYEQYF. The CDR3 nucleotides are TGCAGTGCTAGAGATTCGGCCGGTTCCTCCTACGAGCAGTACTTC.

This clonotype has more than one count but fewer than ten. In DNA, the CDR3 is TGTGCCAGCATAGCCGGGGGGCCTCAAGAGACCCAGTACTTC. Amino acid sequence: CASIAGGPQETQYF. The V and J genes are TRBV5-5 and TRBJ2-5; D might be TRBD2 (7 bases). Trimming left V 6 bases short and J 2 bases short, with 14 bases between. Germline CDR1 reads SGHKS; CDR2 reads YYEKEE (reference sequence). The CDR3 has 14 amino acids.

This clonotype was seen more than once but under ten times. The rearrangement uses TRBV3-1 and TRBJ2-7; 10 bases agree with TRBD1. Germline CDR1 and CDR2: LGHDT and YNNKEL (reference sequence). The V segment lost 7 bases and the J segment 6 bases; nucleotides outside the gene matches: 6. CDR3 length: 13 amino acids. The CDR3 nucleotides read TGTGCCAGCATATCGGGACAGGGGAGCGAGCAGTACTTC. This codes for CASISGQGSEQYF.

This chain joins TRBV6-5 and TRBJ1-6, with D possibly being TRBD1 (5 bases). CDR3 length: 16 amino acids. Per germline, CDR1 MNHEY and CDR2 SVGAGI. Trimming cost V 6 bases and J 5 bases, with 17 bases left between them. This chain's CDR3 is CASRPIDGANNSPLHF. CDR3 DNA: TGTGCCAGCAGACCTATAGATGGGGCAAATAATTCACCCCTCCACTTT.

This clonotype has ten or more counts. CDR3 in DNA: TGCGCCAGCAGGTTTTTACTACTCGCGAATGAGCAGTTCTTC. Encoded protein: CASRFLLLANEQFF. J is TRBJ2-1 and V is TRBV5-1; no firm D call. The CDR3 is made up of 14 amino acids. Germline V gene data show CDR1 as SGHRS and CDR2 as YFSETQ. Trimming took off 5 bases at V and 7 bases at J, with 16 bases between the two ends.